Shown below are 20 T cell receptor beta chains from a single sample sequenced in a study of shared clonotypes between healthy human individuals. Profiled with immunoSEQ multiplex PCR; TCRdb holds only in-frame clones, not every one. The sample carries 2 million to 2.5 million clones, 80% to 95% recorded once. Specimen: naive CD4+ T cells from PBMCs. Sample subset: CD45RA+ positively selected. These receptors were obtained from a man younger than 35 in good health. Some clones in this sample may be carry-over from other donors' samples.

V usage is TRBV5-1 and J usage is TRBJ2-1, with D unclear. Trimming pared 3 bases from V and 0 bases from J, leaving 13 bases between. CDR1 is SGHRS and CDR2 is YFSETQ in the germline V gene. This CDR3 is built from 16 residues. The CDR3 loop is CASSSKVNPSYNEQFF. The CDR3 region has the DNA TGCGCCAGCAGCTCGAAGGTTAACCCCTCCTACAATGAGCAGTTCTTC.

Points on this clone: This sample also contains other DNA sequences that code for the same CDR3. V usage is TRBV5-1 and J usage is TRBJ2-2; D uncertain. V shed 0 bases and J shed 5 bases, with 5 bases lying between them. This CDR3 spans 13 amino acids. Germline V gives CDR1 SGHRS, CDR2 YFSETQ. The CDR3 reads CASSLETTGELFF. The CDR3 bases are TGCGCCAGCAGCTTGGAGACGACCGGGGAGCTGTTTTTT.

This chain connects TRBV7-9 to TRBJ2-4; either TRBD1 or TRBD2 may fit D (6 bases each). Deletions cut 5 bases from V and 6 bases from J, with 23 bases between. Germline-derived CDR1 and CDR2 are SEHNR and FQNEAQ (reference sequence). The length of the CDR3 is 17 residues. DNA of the CDR3: TGTGCCAGCAGCCCGCACAGGGAGGTGGATATAAGAAACATTCAGTACTTC. It codes for CASSPHREVDIRNIQYF.

This chain uses TRBV7-3 with TRBJ2-7; D not certain. V was shortened by 5 bases and J by 3 bases, with 11 bases between the two germline ends. The CDR3 is 13 residues long. Germline V gives CDR1 SGHTA, CDR2 FQGTGA. This CDR3 is CASSPQPGYEQYF. The CDR3 DNA reads as TGTGCCAGCAGCCCCCAACCCGGCTACGAGCAGTACTTC. Complete variable domain (other parts from reference TRBV7-3 and TRBJ2-7): GAGVSQTPSNKVTEKGKYVELRCDPISGHTALYWYRQSLGQGPEFLIYFQGTGAADDSGLPNDRFFAVRPEGSVSTLKIQRTERGDSAVYLCASSPQPGYEQYFGPGTRLTVT.

The V gene is TRBV19, the J gene TRBJ2-1; TRBD2 aligns across 11 bases. The ends lost 6 bases at V and 6 bases at J; junction bases unmatched: 10. CDR3 size: 16 residues. Germline V gene data show CDR1 as LNHDA and CDR2 as SQIVND (reference sequence). The CDR3 is CASSSLAGGPPNEQFF. CDR3 DNA sequence: TGTGCCAGTAGCAGCTTAGCGGGAGGGCCGCCCAATGAGCAGTTCTTC.

This clone has only one observation. The chain has TRBV10-2 and TRBJ1-2; TRBD1 aligns across 7 bases. With 1 base clipped from V and 6 bases from J, the junction kept 5 bases outside the gene matches. This CDR3 has 14 residues. The germline gives CDR1 WSHSY, CDR2 SAAADI. CDR3 amino acids: CASSEFLTGHGYTF. The CDR3 DNA reads as TGCGCCAGCAGTGAGTTCCTGACAGGGCATGGCTACACCTTC.

The chain has TRBV29-1 and TRBJ2-5; possibly TRBD1 for D (6 bases). Trimming took 7 bases from V and 5 from J, leaving 20 bases between them. Germline V CDR1 and CDR2: SQVTM, ANQGSEA. There are 14 residues in the CDR3. This CDR3 reads CSAEDGQGKETQYF. Written as DNA, the CDR3 is TGCAGCGCAGAGGACGGGCAGGGGAAGGAGACCCAGTACTTC.

Concerning this clone itself: Other DNA sequences in this specimen translate into the identical CDR3. The chain uses TRBV9 and TRBJ2-1; D is perhaps TRBD1 or TRBD2 (5 bases each). Germline CDR1 and CDR2: SGDLS and YYNGEE. Deletions cut 0 bases from V and 5 bases from J, with 9 bases between. The CDR3 has 14 amino acids. DNA for the CDR3: TGTGCCAGCAGCGTAGTGGGGACGGACAATGAGCAGTTCTTC. Its translation: CASSVVGTDNEQFF.

In this sample, this clone turned up once. The gene calls are TRBV11-1 and TRBJ2-3; TRBD2 agrees at 7 bases. This CDR3 has 16 amino acids. V lost 5 bases to trimming and J lost 6 bases; unmatched junction nucleotides: 14. CDR1 and CDR2 (germline): SGHAT, FQDESV (reference sequence). CDR3 bases: TGTGCCAGCAGCCCCGGTTGGTTGGGAGGGCCGGATACGCAGTATTTT. Translation gives CASSPGWLGGPDTQYF. Looking up the rest from reference TRBV11-1 and TRBJ2-3 gives the full variable domain: EAEVAQSPRYKITEKSQAVAFWCDPISGHATLYWYRQILGQGPELLVQFQDESVVDDSQLPKDRFSAERLKGVDSTLKIQPAELGDSAMYLCASSPGWLGGPDTQYFGPGTRLTVL.

J is TRBJ1-1 and V is TRBV27; 8 bases agree with TRBD1. This CDR3 is 16 amino acids long. V shed 6 bases and J 4 bases; nucleotides not matched to a gene: 13. CDR1 MNHEY and CDR2 SMNVEV come from the germline V gene (reference sequence). The DNA of the CDR3 is TGTGCCAGCAGAAAATTTGGGACAGGCGGTCCCACTGAAGCTTTCTTT. It translates to CASRKFGTGGPTEAFF.

In regard to this clone: Other DNA sequences within the sample encode an identical CDR3. The chain is built from TRBV7-9 and TRBJ1-2, with D perhaps matching TRBD1 (5 bases). Germline CDR1 and CDR2: SEHNR and FQNEAQ (reference sequence). The CDR3 consists of 13 residues. Between the trimmed V and J ends, which lost 5 bases and 2 bases, there was a span of 9 bases. The CDR3 nucleotides read TGTGCCAGCAGCCCAGACAGCAACTATGGCTACACCTTC. It codes for CASSPDSNYGYTF.

The chain recombines TRBV5-5 with TRBJ1-1; D is unresolved. V was shortened by 0 bases and J by 8 bases, with 8 bases between the two germline ends. Germline lookup yields CDR1 SGHKS and CDR2 YYEKEE (reference sequence). The CDR3 runs to 12 residues. CDR3 DNA sequence: TGTGCCAGCAGCTTGGGCAGATGGGAAGCTTTCTTT. Amino acid sequence: CASSLGRWEAFF.

The chain combines TRBV5-1 with TRBJ2-6, with D maybe TRBD2 (5 bases). The germline V gene encodes CDR1 SGHRS and CDR2 YFSETQ. The V end was cut by 0 bases, the J end by 3 bases, with 13 bases between. The CDR3 totals 17 residues. The CDR3 loop reads CASSLAFGIGGANVLTF. Here the CDR3 DNA reads TGCGCCAGCAGCTTGGCCTTCGGGATTGGTGGGGCCAACGTCCTGACTTTC.

This clone appeared once. The chain uses TRBV2 and TRBJ2-1, with TRBD2 matching 12 bases. Germline assignment: CDR1 SNHLY and CDR2 FYNNEI. The junction had 15 bases not matched to a gene; V was cut back by 7 bases and J by 5 bases. The CDR3 runs 18 residues. The CDR3 protein is CASTWVGSGLAGNNEQFF. CDR3 nucleotides: TGTGCCAGCACCTGGGTGGGTTCCGGACTAGCGGGGAACAATGAGCAGTTCTTC. Based on the CDR3 plus reference TRBV2 and TRBJ2-1, the full variable domain is EPEVTQTPSHQVTQMGQEVILRCVPISNHLYFYWYRQILGQKVEFLVSFYNNEISEKSEIFDDQFSVERPDGSNFTLKIRSTKLEDSAMYFCASTWVGSGLAGNNEQFFGPGTRLTVL.

The rearrangement joins TRBV2 to TRBJ2-3; a possible D gene is TRBD2 (5 bases). The CDR3 is 12 amino acids. Trimming cost V 6 bases and J 4 bases, with 8 bases left between them. Looked up from germline, CDR1 is SNHLY and CDR2 is FYNNEI. CDR3: CASREEADTQYF. CDR3 nucleotides: TGTGCCAGCAGGGAGGAAGCAGATACGCAGTATTTT.

The gene calls are TRBV18 and TRBJ1-4, with D uncertain. Trimming took off 3 bases at V and 10 bases at J, with 12 bases between the two ends. CDR1 is KGHSH and CDR2 is LQKENI in the germline V gene. The CDR3 sequence is 13 residues long. Here the CDR3 reads CASSPETNLKLFF. Here the CDR3 DNA reads TGTGCCAGCTCACCGGAAACGAATCTAAAACTGTTTTTT.

The rearrangement uses TRBV28 and TRBJ1-1; unclear D gene. The germline CDR1 and CDR2 sequences are MDHEN and SYDVKM. V was cut by 8 bases and J by 7 bases, with 14 bases left in between. CDR3 length equals 12 residues. The CDR3 region is CASGLLGYEAFF. As DNA, the CDR3 is TGTGCCAGCGGACTATTAGGCTATGAAGCTTTCTTT.

The rearrangement uses TRBV9 and TRBJ2-5; D gene ambiguous. The V gene lost 0 bases and the J gene lost 0 bases, with 9 bases spanning the gap. The CDR3 length is 15 residues. CDR1 is SGDLS and CDR2 is YYNGEE in the germline V gene. In nucleotides, the CDR3 is TGTGCCAGCAGCGTAGTCGGCGGTTACCAAGAGACCCAGTACTTC. Its protein is CASSVVGGYQETQYF.

The rearrangement links TRBV9 to TRBJ2-5; D not certain. The CDR3 has 13 amino acids. Trimming removed 3 bases at V and 2 bases at J, with 8 bases between. CDR1 SGDLS and CDR2 YYNGEE come from the germline V gene. The chain's CDR3 is CASSAVEQETQYF. DNA for the CDR3: TGTGCCAGCAGCGCGGTCGAGCAAGAGACCCAGTACTTC.

The chain carries TRBV28 and TRBJ1-6; D gene unclear. V lost 5 bases to trimming and J lost 10 bases, with 18 bases between them. This CDR3 comprises 15 residues. Germline lookup yields CDR1 MDHEN and CDR2 SYDVKM. The CDR3 sequence: CASSPHSLAVSPLHF. CDR3 in DNA: TGTGCCAGCAGTCCCCACAGTCTCGCTGTGTCACCCCTCCACTTT. Full variable domain (outside the CDR3, taken from reference TRBV28 and TRBJ1-6): DVKVTQSSRYLVKRTGEKVFLECVQDMDHENMFWYRQDPGLGLRLIYFSYDVKMKEKGDIPEGYSVSREKKERFSLILESASTNQTSMYLCASSPHSLAVSPLHFGNGTRLTVT.